This TCR beta chain is drawn from a study of beta chain features in type 1 diabetes. Study conclusions and caveats: Shorter templates might be favored by PCR, and equally so in patients and in controls.

Sequencing targeted expressed TCRB transcripts, as all isolated RNA had been reverse transcribed. TCRdb keeps only in-frame clones here, not all; method: immunoSEQ multiplex PCR. The sample yields around 310,000 clones, roughly 11% seen once. The CDR3 length is 17 residues. V was pared by 0 bases and J by 9 bases, with 12 bases of the junction left unmatched. CDR1 LGHNA and CDR2 YNFKEQ come from the germline V gene. This clone was seen more than once but under ten times. The antigen remains unidentified. This clonotype originated in a woman aged 25 to 39 in good health. The material sequenced was naive CD4+ T cells from blood. The genes are TRBV4-2 and TRBJ2-5; 11 nucleotides align to TRBD2. CDR3 loop: CASSQETSGASRESQYF. The CDR3 DNA follows: TGTGCCAGCAGCCAAGAGACTAGCGGGGCCTCTCGGGAATCCCAGTACTTC.